This note documents a single TCR beta chain sequence. The target antigen is unknown. Germline values: CDR1 MNHNS, CDR2 SASEGT. V was trimmed by 6 bases and J by 1 base, leaving 11 bases between them. The CDR3 consists of 14 residues. This record belongs to a study of response to subunit inactivated influenza vaccine. Whole-study results and caveats: The authors offered the suggestion that each seasonal influenza vaccination recruits few new T cells.

Each CDR3 protein is one row after TCRdb ran MiXCR on the RT-PCR reads. The sample carries 560,000 or so distinct CDR3 sequences, approximately 7.6% recorded once. This clonotype was obtained from a man aged 50 to 69 who received an inactivated influenza vaccine. The rearrangement joins TRBV6-1 to TRBJ2-3, with D perhaps given as TRBD1 or TRBD2 (5 bases each). The sequences come from PBMCs from blood, collected around 2 years after vaccination. In DNA form, the CDR3 reads TGTGCCAGCAGCAAACGGGACGGCACAGATACGCAGTATTTT. It translates to CASSKRDGTDTQYF.